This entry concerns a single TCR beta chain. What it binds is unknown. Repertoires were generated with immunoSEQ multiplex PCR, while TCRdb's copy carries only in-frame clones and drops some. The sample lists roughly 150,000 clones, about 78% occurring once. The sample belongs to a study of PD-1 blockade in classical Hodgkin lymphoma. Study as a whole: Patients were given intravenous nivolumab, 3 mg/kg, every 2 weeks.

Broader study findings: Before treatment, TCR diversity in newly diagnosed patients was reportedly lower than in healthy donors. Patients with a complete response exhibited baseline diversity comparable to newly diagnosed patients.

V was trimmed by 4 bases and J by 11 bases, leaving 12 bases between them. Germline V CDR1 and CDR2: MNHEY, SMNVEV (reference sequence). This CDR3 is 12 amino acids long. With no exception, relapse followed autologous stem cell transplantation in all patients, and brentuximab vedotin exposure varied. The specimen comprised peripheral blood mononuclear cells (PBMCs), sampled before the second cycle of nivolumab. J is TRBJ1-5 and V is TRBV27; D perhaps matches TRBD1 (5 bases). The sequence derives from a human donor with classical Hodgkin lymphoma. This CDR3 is CASSSLRGAQHF. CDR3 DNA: TGTGCCAGCAGTTCCCTCCGGGGGGCCCAGCATTTT.